These 11 T cell receptor beta chains were all obtained from the same sample, sequenced in a study of T-cell reconstitution after alpha-beta-depleted transplantation in children. A library of TCRbeta sequences, prepared with unique molecular identifiers, was generated. In TCRdb, the PCR reads were re-called with MiXCR into one record per CDR3 protein. The sample has around 300,000 distinct CDR3 sequences, 9.5% to 13% seen once; the top ten hold 23%. Material: peripheral blood, obtained 180 days after TCRalphabeta/CD19-depleted stem cell transplant. All receptors derive from a male patient between 2 and 10 years old who had a stem cell transplant for chronic granulomatous disease, so the T cells may come from the graft donor.

This clonotype was observed many times. The genes are TRBV5-1 and TRBJ2-5; D possibly uses TRBD1 or TRBD2 (6 bases each). The CDR3 is 15 residues long. Trimming took off 5 bases at V and 3 bases at J, with 17 bases between the two ends. In germline, CDR1 is SGHRS, CDR2 YFSETQ. The CDR3 sequence is CASSPRGLKKETQYF. In DNA form, the CDR3 reads TGCGCCAGCAGTCCTCGGGGGCTGAAGAAAGAGACCCAGTACTTC.

The table lists this clonotype with a count of one. The chain has TRBV28 and TRBJ2-7, with TRBD1 matching over 8 bases. Germline CDR1 and CDR2: MDHEN and SYDVKM. The CDR3 contains 19 residues. The V segment lost 6 bases and the J segment 0 bases; nucleotides outside the gene matches: 19. As DNA, the CDR3 is TGTGCCAGCAGAGCCTTACTTCATCATCGACAGGGGCCCTCCTACGAGCAGTACTTC. Encoded protein: CASRALLHHRQGPSYEQYF. Looking up the rest from reference TRBV28 and TRBJ2-7 gives the full variable domain: DVKVTQSSRYLVKRTGEKVFLECVQDMDHENMFWYRQDPGLGLRLIYFSYDVKMKEKGDIPEGYSVSREKKERFSLILESASTNQTSMYLCASRALLHHRQGPSYEQYFGPGTRLTVT.

This clonotype was recorded at least ten times. The V gene is TRBV19, the J gene TRBJ2-7; D is unresolved. V dropped 5 bases and J dropped 6 bases, with 14 bases sitting between them. This CDR3 comprises 13 residues. Germline V gene data show CDR1 as LNHDA and CDR2 as SQIVND (reference sequence). This CDR3 reads CASSAEGRIEQYF. The CDR3 DNA sequence: TGTGCCAGTAGTGCCGAAGGGCGAATCGAGCAGTACTTC.

This clonotype was detected many times. J is TRBJ2-3 and V is TRBV5-1; D gene unclear. The CDR3 has 15 residues. Germline values: CDR1 SGHRS, CDR2 YFSETQ. V dropped 0 bases and J dropped 0 bases, with 8 bases sitting between them. In DNA form, the CDR3 reads TGCGCCAGCAGCTTGGAGGCGGTTAGCACAGATACGCAGTATTTT. The encoded protein is CASSLEAVSTDTQYF.

About this clonotype: A much larger clone differs by one base, so this may be a read error. V is TRBV12-3 or TRBV12-4 and J is TRBJ1-3, with a possible D match to TRBD1 (5 bases). The CDR3 is 14 amino acids. V was cut by 6 bases and J by 6 bases, with 15 bases left in between. The DNA for the CDR3 is TGTGCCAGCAGCCTAGGGGCGCGGGAAAACACCATATATTTT. Amino acid sequence: CASSLGARENTIYF.

The table lists this clonotype with many counts. The chain links TRBV5-1 to TRBJ1-1; unclear D gene. The CDR3 spans 14 residues. Germline V CDR1 and CDR2: SGHRS, YFSETQ. V lost 1 base to trimming and J lost 4 bases, with 11 bases between them. The chain's CDR3 is CASSLKGGGTEAFF. For the CDR3, the DNA is TGCGCCAGCAGCTTGAAGGGCGGCGGCACTGAAGCTTTCTTT.

There are many counts of this clonotype. This chain uses TRBV5-5 with TRBJ2-7; D might be TRBD2 (6 bases). CDR1 is SGHKS and CDR2 is YYEKEE in the germline V gene (reference sequence). Trimming took 5 bases from V and 6 from J, leaving 18 bases between them. The CDR3 loop spans 14 amino acids. The CDR3 DNA is TGTGCCAGCAGTTCGCGGGGTGCCCCTCTCGAGCAGTACTTC. It encodes CASSSRGAPLEQYF.

The table lists this clonotype with many counts. The rearrangement joins TRBV5-1 to TRBJ2-7, with 15 bases fitting TRBD2. The CDR3 length is 17 residues. Germline trimming cut 3 bases from V and 0 bases from J; bases unmatched to any gene: 4. CDR1 is SGHRS, CDR2 YFSETQ, per germline. In DNA form, the CDR3 reads TGCGCCAGCAGCTGGGGACTAGCGGGGGGTTCCTCCTACGAGCAGTACTTC. Its translation is CASSWGLAGGSSYEQYF.

The CDR3 region has the DNA TGTGCCAGTAGTGCGAGGAGCGTTCACGAGCAGTACTTC. Amino acid sequence: CASSARSVHEQYF. The V call is TRBV19, the J call TRBJ2-7; D remains unclear. Germline V gene data show CDR1 as LNHDA and CDR2 as SQIVND (reference sequence). Trimming took off 5 bases at V and 5 bases at J, with 13 bases between the two ends. This CDR3 is built from 13 residues. Looking up the rest from reference TRBV19 and TRBJ2-7 gives the full variable domain: DGGITQSPKYLFRKEGQNVTLSCEQNLNHDAMYWYRQDPGQGLRLIYYSQIVNDFQKGDIAEGYSVSREKKESFPLTVTSAQKNPTAFYLCASSARSVHEQYFGPGTRLTVT.

This clonotype was seen many times. V gene TRBV10-3 combines with J gene TRBJ1-2; D remains unclear. Germline values: CDR1 ENHRY, CDR2 SYGVKD. The CDR3 sequence is 14 residues long. Trimming removed 2 bases at V and 7 bases at J, with 14 bases between. The chain's CDR3 is CAISEPTRRFGYTF. CDR3 nucleotides: TGTGCCATCAGTGAGCCTACTCGCAGGTTTGGCTACACCTTC.

In its sample, this clonotype was seen many times. This chain uses TRBV11-2 with TRBJ2-3; perhaps D is TRBD1 or TRBD2 (6 bases each). Germline V gene sequence: CDR1 SGHAT, CDR2 FQNNGV. This CDR3 has 16 residues. V shed 5 bases and J shed 2 bases, with 17 bases lying between them. The CDR3 DNA reads TGTGCCAGCAGCCGTCAGGTGGGGGGCCCCACAGATACGCAGTATTTT. Amino acids: CASSRQVGGPTDTQYF.